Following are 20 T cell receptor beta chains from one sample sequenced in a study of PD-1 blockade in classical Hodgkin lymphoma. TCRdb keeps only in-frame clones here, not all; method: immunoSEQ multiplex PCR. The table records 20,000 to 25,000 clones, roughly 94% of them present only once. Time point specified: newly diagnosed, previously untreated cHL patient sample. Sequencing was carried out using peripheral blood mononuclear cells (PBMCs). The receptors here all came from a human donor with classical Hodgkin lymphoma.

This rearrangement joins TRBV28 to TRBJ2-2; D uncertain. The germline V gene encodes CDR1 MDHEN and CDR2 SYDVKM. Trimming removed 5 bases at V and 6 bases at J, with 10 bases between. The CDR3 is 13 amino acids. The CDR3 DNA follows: TGTGCCAGCAGTCCCCCTTTTCCCGGGGAGCTGTTTTTT. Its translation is CASSPPFPGELFF.

The CDR3 reads CASSLSSGGDEQFF. The CDR3 bases are TGTGCCAGCAGCTTATCCAGCGGGGGGGATGAGCAGTTCTTC. The chain employs TRBV7-2 and TRBJ2-1; TRBD2 agrees at 10 bases. The CDR3 spans 14 residues. V lost 2 bases to trimming and J lost 8 bases; unmatched junction nucleotides: 3. The V gene's germline CDR1 is SGHTA and CDR2 FQGNSA.

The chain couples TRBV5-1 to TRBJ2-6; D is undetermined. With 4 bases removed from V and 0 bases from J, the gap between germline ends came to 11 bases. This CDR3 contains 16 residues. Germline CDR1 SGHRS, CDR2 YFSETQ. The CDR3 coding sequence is TGCGCCAGCAGCGAGACAAGTAACTCTGGGGCCAACGTCCTGACTTTC. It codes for CASSETSNSGANVLTF.

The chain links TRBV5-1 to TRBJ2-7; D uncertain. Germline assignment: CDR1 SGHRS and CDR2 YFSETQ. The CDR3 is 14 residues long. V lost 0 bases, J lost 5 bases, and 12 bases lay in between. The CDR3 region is CASSLVPDRDEQYF. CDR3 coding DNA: TGCGCCAGCAGCTTGGTGCCAGATCGGGACGAGCAGTACTTC. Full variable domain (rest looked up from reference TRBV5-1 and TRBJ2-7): KAGVTQTPRYLIKTRGQQVTLSCSPISGHRSVSWYQQTPGQGLQFLFEYFSETQRNKGNFPGRFSGRQFSNSRSEMNVSTLELGDSALYLCASSLVPDRDEQYFGPGTRLTVT.

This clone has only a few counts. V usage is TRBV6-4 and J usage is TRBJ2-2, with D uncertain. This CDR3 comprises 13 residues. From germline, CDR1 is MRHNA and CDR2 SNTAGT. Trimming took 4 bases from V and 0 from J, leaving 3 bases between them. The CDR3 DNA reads TGTGCCAGCAGTGCCTCGAACACCGGGGAGCTGTTTTTT. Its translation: CASSASNTGELFF.

The CDR3: CASSSAAPSNYNEQFF. The CDR3 region has the DNA TGTGCCAGCAGCTCCGCCGCACCTAGCAACTACAATGAGCAGTTCTTC. The chain joins TRBV7-6 to TRBJ2-1; D is possibly TRBD2 (5 bases). Germline assignment: CDR1 SGHVS and CDR2 FNYEAQ. The CDR3 runs 16 residues. V was shortened by 4 bases and J by 3 bases, with 16 bases between the two germline ends.

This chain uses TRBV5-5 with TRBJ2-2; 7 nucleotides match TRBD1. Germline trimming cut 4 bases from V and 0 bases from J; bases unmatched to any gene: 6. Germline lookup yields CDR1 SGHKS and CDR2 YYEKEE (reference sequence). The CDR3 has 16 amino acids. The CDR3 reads CASSTSTGANTGELFF. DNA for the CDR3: TGTGCCAGCAGCACCTCTACAGGGGCGAACACCGGGGAGCTGTTTTTT. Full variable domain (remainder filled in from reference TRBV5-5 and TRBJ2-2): DAGVTQSPTHLIKTRGQQVTLRCSPISGHKSVSWYQQVLGQGPQFIFQYYEKEERGRGNFPDRFSARQFPNYSSELNVNALLLGDSALYLCASSTSTGANTGELFFGEGSRLTVL.

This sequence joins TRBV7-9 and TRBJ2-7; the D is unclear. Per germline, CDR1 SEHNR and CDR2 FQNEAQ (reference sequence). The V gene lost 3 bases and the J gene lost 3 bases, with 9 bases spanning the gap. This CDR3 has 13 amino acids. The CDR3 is CASSFAEYYEQYF. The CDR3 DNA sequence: TGTGCCAGCAGCTTCGCGGAATACTACGAGCAGTACTTC.

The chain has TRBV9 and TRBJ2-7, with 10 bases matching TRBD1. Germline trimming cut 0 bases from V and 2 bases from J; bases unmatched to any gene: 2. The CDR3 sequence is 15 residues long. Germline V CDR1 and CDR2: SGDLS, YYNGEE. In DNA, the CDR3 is TGTGCCAGCAGCGTAGGGGACAGGGGCGCCTACGAGCAGTACTTC. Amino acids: CASSVGDRGAYEQYF.

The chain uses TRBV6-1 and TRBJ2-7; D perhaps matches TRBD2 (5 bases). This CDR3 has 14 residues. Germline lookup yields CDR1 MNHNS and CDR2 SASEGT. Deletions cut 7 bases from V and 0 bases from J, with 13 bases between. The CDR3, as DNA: TGTGCCAGCACCCATGCGGGTGACTCCTACGAGCAGTACTTC. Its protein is CASTHAGDSYEQYF.

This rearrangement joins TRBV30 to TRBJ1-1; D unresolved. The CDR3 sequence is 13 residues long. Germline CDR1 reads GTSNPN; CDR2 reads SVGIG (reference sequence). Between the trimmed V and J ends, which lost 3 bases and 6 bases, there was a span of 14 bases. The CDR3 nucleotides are TGTGCCTGGAGCGGACTCCTTACCGCTGAAGCTTTCTTT. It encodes CAWSGLLTAEAFF.

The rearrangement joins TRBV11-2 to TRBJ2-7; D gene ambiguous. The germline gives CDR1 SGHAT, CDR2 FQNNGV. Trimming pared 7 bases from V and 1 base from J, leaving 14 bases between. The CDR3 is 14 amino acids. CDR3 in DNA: TGTGCCAGCACAGACACTAACTCGTCCTACGAGCAGTACTTC. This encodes CASTDTNSSYEQYF.

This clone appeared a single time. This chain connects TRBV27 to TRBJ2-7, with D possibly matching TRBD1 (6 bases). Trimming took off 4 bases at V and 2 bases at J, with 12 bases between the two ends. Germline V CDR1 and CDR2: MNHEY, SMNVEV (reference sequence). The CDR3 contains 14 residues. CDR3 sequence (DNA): TGTGCCAGCAGTTGGGCAGGGGCAGCCTACGAGCAGTACTTC. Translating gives CASSWAGAAYEQYF.

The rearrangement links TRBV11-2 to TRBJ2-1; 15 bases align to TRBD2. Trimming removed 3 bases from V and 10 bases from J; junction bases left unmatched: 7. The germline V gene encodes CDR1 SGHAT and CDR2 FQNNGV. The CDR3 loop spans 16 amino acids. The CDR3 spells CASSFGPGLAGGEQFF. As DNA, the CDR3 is TGTGCCAGCAGCTTCGGACCGGGACTAGCGGGGGGAGAGCAGTTCTTC.

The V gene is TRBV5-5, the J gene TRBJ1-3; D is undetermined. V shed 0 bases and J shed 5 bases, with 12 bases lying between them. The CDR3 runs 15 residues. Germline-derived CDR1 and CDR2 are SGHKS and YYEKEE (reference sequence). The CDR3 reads CASSLDMGPRNTIYF. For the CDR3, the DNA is TGTGCCAGCAGCTTGGATATGGGTCCGCGAAACACCATATATTTT.

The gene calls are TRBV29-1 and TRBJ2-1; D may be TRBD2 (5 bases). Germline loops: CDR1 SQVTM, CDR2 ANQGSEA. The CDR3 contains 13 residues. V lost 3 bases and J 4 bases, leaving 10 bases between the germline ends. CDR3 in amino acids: CSVDLALYNEQFF. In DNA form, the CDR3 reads TGCAGCGTTGACCTAGCATTGTACAATGAGCAGTTCTTC.

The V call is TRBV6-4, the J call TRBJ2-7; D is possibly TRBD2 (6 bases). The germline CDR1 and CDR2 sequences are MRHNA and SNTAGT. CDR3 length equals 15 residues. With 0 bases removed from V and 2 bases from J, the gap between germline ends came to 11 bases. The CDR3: CASSDSGGATYEQYF. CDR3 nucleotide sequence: TGTGCCAGCAGTGACTCAGGCGGGGCGACCTACGAGCAGTACTTC.

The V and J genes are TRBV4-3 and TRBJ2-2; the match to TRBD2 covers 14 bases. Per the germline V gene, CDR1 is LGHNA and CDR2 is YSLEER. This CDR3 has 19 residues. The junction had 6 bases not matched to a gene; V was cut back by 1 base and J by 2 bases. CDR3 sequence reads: CASSQAGTSGGANTGELFF. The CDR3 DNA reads TGCGCCAGCAGCCAAGCCGGGACTAGCGGGGGAGCAAACACCGGGGAGCTGTTTTTT.

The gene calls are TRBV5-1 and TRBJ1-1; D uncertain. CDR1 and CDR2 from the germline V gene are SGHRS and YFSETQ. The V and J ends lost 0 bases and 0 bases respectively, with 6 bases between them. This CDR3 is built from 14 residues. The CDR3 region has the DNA TGCGCCAGCAGCTTGGGACGGTTGAACACTGAAGCTTTCTTT. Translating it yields CASSLGRLNTEAFF.

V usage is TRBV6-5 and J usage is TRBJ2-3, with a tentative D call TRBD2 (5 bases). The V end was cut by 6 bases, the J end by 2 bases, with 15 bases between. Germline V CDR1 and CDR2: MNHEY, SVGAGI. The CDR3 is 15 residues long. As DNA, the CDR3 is TGTGCCAGCAGCCGGATGGACGGACTCACAGATACGCAGTATTTT. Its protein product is CASSRMDGLTDTQYF.